This is a list of T cell receptor beta chains from one sample in a study of T cells in Graves' hyperthyroidism and ophthalmopathy. TCRdb reprocessed the multiplex PCR reads via MiXCR and lists one record per CDR3 protein. The profile covers a few hundred thousand distinct CDR3 sequences, with approximately 15% appearing a single time and roughly 3% taken by the ten largest. The specimen was blood. The receptor source for this set is a woman in her thirties or forties with Graves' ophthalmopathy. Each CDR3 is given with its conserved first and last residue. D genes are given only for firm matches. The listing skips clone size in some rows; elsewhere it reads once, few, many or a size class.

>few|.|TRBJ1-4|TRBV28
TGTGCCAGCACAGGTAGATGGCTAGGTGAAAAACTGTTTTTT
CASTGRWLGEKLFF
>many|TRBD1|TRBJ2-1|TRBV3-1
TGTGCCAGCAGCCAAGTAGGGACAGGGAATCGCAATGAGCAGTTCTTC
CASSQVGTGNRNEQFF
>many|.|TRBJ2-1|TRBV19
TGTGCCAGTAGTATAGGCCCACGAGCCGCCGGGGAGCAGTTCTTC
CASSIGPRAAGEQFF
>many|.|TRBJ2-3|TRBV3-1
TGTGCCAGCAGCCAAGAGGCGTGGGATACGCAGTATTTT
CASSQEAWDTQYF
>.|.|TRBJ2-6|TRBV7-9
TGTGCCAGCAGCTTAGTCCTGAACCTAGGCTCTGGGGCCAACGTCCTGACTTTC
CASSLVLNLGSGANVLTF
>many|TRBD1|TRBJ2-7|TRBV7-9
TGTGCCAGCAGCTTAGTCCCCGGGACAGGGGTCGAGCAGTACTTC
CASSLVPGTGVEQYF
>many|.|TRBJ2-3|TRBV5-1
TGCGCCAGCAGCTTCACCTCCTTCACAGATACGCAGTATTTT
CASSFTSFTDTQYF
>few|TRBD2|TRBJ2-2|TRBV13
TGTGCCAGCAGGTCGACTAGCGGGTTACCCACCGGGGAGCTGTTTTTT
CASRSTSGLPTGELFF
>many|TRBD1|TRBJ1-4|TRBV5-1
TGCGCCAGCAGCCGAGACAGGGCACAAAATGAAAAACTGTTTTTT
CASSRDRAQNEKLFF
>many|.|TRBJ2-3|TRBV7-9
TGTGCCAGCAGCTTAGCCGTAGTAGGCACAGATACGCAGTATTTT
CASSLAVVGTDTQYF
>many|TRBD1|TRBJ1-4|TRBV28
TGTGCCAGCAGTTTACTCGGGACAGGGGGCGGGAAACTGTTTTTT
CASSLLGTGGGKLFF
>many|TRBD2|TRBJ2-5|TRBV2
TGTGCCAGCAGTGTGGATCTAGCGGGAGGAAGAGAGACCCAGTACTTC
CASSVDLAGGRETQYF
>few|TRBD1|TRBJ1-5|TRBV2
TGTGCCAGCAGGAGGGACAGCACAGGGCCCCAGCATTTT
CASRRDSTGPQHF
>many|.|TRBJ1-5|TRBV6-1
TGTGCCAGCAGTGTAGGGGTTAGCAATCAGCCCCAGCATTTT
CASSVGVSNQPQHF
>many|.|TRBJ2-3|TRBV28
TGTGCCAGCATGTTAACTCCGGGGACAGATACGCAGTATTTT
CASMLTPGTDTQYF
>many|.|TRBJ1-1|TRBV28
TGTGCCAGCAGTCCCAGGGGCGAATTGGTGAACACTGAAGCTTTCTTT
CASSPRGELVNTEAFF
>once|TRBD1|TRBJ2-6|TRBV5-6
TGTGCCAGCAGCCTAACAGGGGTACATGGCTCTGGGGCCAACGTCCTGACTTTC
CASSLTGVHGSGANVLTF
>few|.|TRBJ2-1|TRBV6-9
TGTGCCAGCACCGACGGGGTAGTCCAGTTCTTC
CASTDGVVQFF
>many|TRBD2|TRBJ2-1|TRBV2
TGTGCCAGCACCCCGGGACTAGCGGGGTACAATGAGCAGTTCTTC
CASTPGLAGYNEQFF
>many|.|TRBJ2-7|TRBV30
TGTGCCTGGTCGGGAACATCAGAGCAGTACTTC
CAWSGTSEQYF
>many|TRBD2|TRBJ2-7|TRBV7-3
TGTGCCAGCAGCCCGACGGGCCAACTAGCGGGAGTCGAGCAGTACTTC
CASSPTGQLAGVEQYF
>.|.|TRBJ2-2|TRBV7-9
TGTGCCAGCAGCCCATGGGGGGCAGGATCAACCGGGGAGCTGTTTTTT
CASSPWGAGSTGELFF
>few|.|TRBJ2-5|TRBV5-1
TGCGCCAGCAGCTTAGCTAGCCTCCAAGAGACCCAGTACTTC
CASSLASLQETQYF
>few|.|TRBJ2-7|TRBV5-1
TGCGCCAGCAGCGTCGGTCCCGAGTCCTACGAGCAGTACTTC
CASSVGPESYEQYF
>many|TRBD2|TRBJ2-3|TRBV2
TGTGCCAGCAGTGCTCTTAGCGGGAATGAAGATACGCAGTATTTT
CASSALSGNEDTQYF
>many|.|TRBJ1-1|TRBV2
TGTGCCAGCAAATCGGCGGGAGATCCGAGCACTGAAGCTTTCTTT
CASKSAGDPSTEAFF
>few|.|TRBJ2-3|TRBV20-1
TGCAGTGCTAGAGAAGGACAGCTAGTCACAGATACGCAGTATTTT
CSAREGQLVTDTQYF
>many|.|TRBJ2-5|TRBV10-3
TGTGCCATCAGTGAGTCGTGGCAGGGGGAGACCCAGTACTTC
CAISESWQGETQYF
>many|.|TRBJ1-5|TRBV27
TGTGCCAGCAGAAGGGGGGGGGGGCTCAATCAGCCCCAGCATTTT
CASRRGGGLNQPQHF
>few|TRBD2|TRBJ2-2|TRBV13
TGTGCCAGCAGTCACGTAGGAGCGGGAGAGGGGACCGGGGAGCTGTTTTTT
CASSHVGAGEGTGELFF
>.|.|TRBJ1-1|TRBV27
TGTGCTAGCAGTTTTAACGGAGGGATGAACACTGAAGCTTTCTTT
CASSFNGGMNTEAFF
>.|.|TRBJ2-5|TRBV6-2/TRBV6-3
TGTGCCAGCAGTCCAGTTAAGGGGTCCGACCGGGAGACCCAGTACTTC
CASSPVKGSDRETQYF
>.|TRBD2|TRBJ2-7|TRBV20-1
TGCAGTGCCACCTCTAGCGGGGGCCTCAGCTCCTACGAGCAGTACTTC
CSATSSGGLSSYEQYF
>many|.|TRBJ1-1|TRBV20-1
TGCAGTGCCCCGGCCGTGGACACTGAAGCTTTCTTT
CSAPAVDTEAFF
>many|TRBD2|TRBJ2-1|TRBV7-3
TGTGCCAGCAGCCGGGGGACTAACCATGAGCAGTTCTTC
CASSRGTNHEQFF
>many|TRBD2|TRBJ2-3|TRBV20-1
TGCAGTGCTAGATATCGACTAGCGACAGATACGCAGTATTTT
CSARYRLATDTQYF
>many|.|TRBJ2-3|TRBV20-1
TGCAGTGCTCCTCTCCCCAGGGGCAAAAGCACAGATACGCAGTATTTT
CSAPLPRGKSTDTQYF
>.|TRBD1|TRBJ1-3|TRBV28
TGTGCCAGCAGTACCCCGGGACAGGGGAATGGAAACACCATATATTTT
CASSTPGQGNGNTIYF
>few|TRBD1|TRBJ2-2|TRBV6-1
TGTGCCAGCAGACTGGGACAGAGCACGGGGGAGCTGTTTTTT
CASRLGQSTGELFF
>few|TRBD1|TRBJ1-1|TRBV5-8
TGTGCCAGCAGCTTGTATTCGACAGGGAGGACTGAAGCTTTCTTT
CASSLYSTGRTEAFF
>.|.|TRBJ2-2|TRBV7-2
TGTGCCAGCAGCTTAGTTGGGTTGACCGAGGAGCTGTTTTTT
CASSLVGLTEELFF